These 29 T cell receptor beta chains share one sample of origin, sequenced in a study of human T cells and chemical hapten exposure. TCRdb recomputed calls from the RACE reads with MiXCR, one row per CDR3 protein. The sample lists about 49,000 distinct CDR3 sequences, less than 9.5% occurring once. Time point: patch test 1, 2 weeks after DPC sensitization. Treatment specified: therapeutic diphenylcyclopropenone sensitization with weekly scalp DPC. The specimen comprised whole blood, sampled in connection with sensitization to the hapten diphenylcyclopropenone (DPC). Receptors originate from a woman aged 45-65 years with alopecia areata. Some clones in this sample may be carry-over from other donors' samples.

V and J are TRBV3-1 and TRBJ1-2, with D perhaps matching TRBD1 (5 bases). In germline, CDR1 is LGHDT, CDR2 YNNKEL (reference sequence). The CDR3 sequence is 14 residues long. V dropped 3 bases and J dropped 9 bases, with 17 bases sitting between them. CDR3 in amino acids: CASSHGLDSYRYTF. The CDR3 nucleotides read TGTGCCAGCAGCCATGGCCTCGACAGTTACCGCTACACCTTC.

CDR3 in DNA: TGTGCCAGCAGCTTAGATGAATCACAAACCTATGGCTACACCTTC. Amino acid sequence: CASSLDESQTYGYTF. This chain connects TRBV7-6 to TRBJ1-2, with no clear D. CDR3 length: 15 amino acids. From germline, CDR1 is SGHVS and CDR2 FNYEAQ. With 1 base removed from V and 4 bases from J, the gap between germline ends came to 13 bases.

Ten or more counts support this clonotype. The chain has TRBV6-6 and TRBJ2-5; tentatively, D is TRBD1 or TRBD2 (5 bases each). Germline CDR1 reads MNHNY; CDR2 reads SVGAGI (reference sequence). V was trimmed by 8 bases and J by 4 bases, leaving 11 bases between them. The CDR3 has 12 amino acids. As DNA, the CDR3 is TGTGCCAGCCGGACCGGGGCAGAGACCCAGTACTTC. Residues: CASRTGAETQYF.

Written as DNA, the CDR3 is TGTGCCAGCAGTCCCAGTACCGGGACAGGGGGAGCTTTCTTT. This gives the protein CASSPSTGTGGAFF. J is TRBJ1-1 and V is TRBV28; 11 bases map to TRBD1. This CDR3 region has 14 residues. The trim removed 5 bases at V and 10 bases at J, leaving 9 bases unmatched. CDR1 is MDHEN and CDR2 is SYDVKM in the germline V gene.

In this sample, this clonotype turned up a few times. The J gene is TRBJ1-1, the V gene TRBV6-2 or TRBV6-3; no clear D gene. The V gene's germline CDR1 is MNHEY and CDR2 SVGEGT. The V end lost 2 bases, the J end lost 4 bases, and 8 bases lay between the germline ends. The CDR3 is 13 residues long. The CDR3 loop reads CASSYAGSTEAFF. The CDR3 nucleotides are TGTGCCAGCAGTTACGCAGGATCCACTGAAGCTTTCTTT.

This clonotype was counted at least ten times. The chain is built from TRBV20-1 and TRBJ1-6, with TRBD1 identical over 7 bases. This CDR3 has 13 residues. V was clipped by 5 bases and J by 7 bases; unmatched bases: 5. The germline gives CDR1 DFQATT, CDR2 SNEGSKA (reference sequence). Here the CDR3 reads CSAPGQKNSPLHF. The CDR3, as DNA: TGCAGTGCTCCGGGACAGAAGAATTCACCCCTCCACTTT.

To note about this clonotype: Being one base from a much bigger clone, this may be a read error. V is TRBV27 and J is TRBJ2-7, with 10 bases lining up with TRBD1. Looked up from germline, CDR1 is MNHEY and CDR2 is SMNVEV (reference sequence). This CDR3 region has 15 residues. Written as DNA, the CDR3 is TGTGCCAGCAGTTCTGGGACAGGGGCTTCCTACGTGCAGTACTTC. It codes for CASSSGTGASYVQYF.

There are many counts of this clonotype. The J gene is TRBJ1-5, the V gene TRBV12-3 or TRBV12-4; no clear D gene. V was clipped by 7 bases and J by 7 bases, with 11 bases between them. This CDR3 has 12 amino acids. The CDR3 here is CASTVIGQPQHF. In DNA form, the CDR3 reads TGTGCCAGCACCGTCATTGGACAGCCCCAGCATTTT.

The sample holds a few counts of this clonotype. This chain links TRBV6-2 or TRBV6-3 with TRBJ2-6; D call uncertain. The CDR3 is made up of 15 amino acids. Trimming took off 7 bases at V and 1 base at J, with 11 bases between the two ends. Looked up from germline, CDR1 is MNHEY and CDR2 is SVGEGT. The CDR3 region is CASKRPGSGANVLTF. The CDR3, as DNA: TGTGCCAGCAAAAGGCCCGGGTCTGGGGCCAACGTCCTGACTTTC.

This clonotype has at least ten counts. The chain joins TRBV11-3 to TRBJ2-1; tentative D call: TRBD2 (6 bases). V lost 4 bases and J 9 bases, leaving 22 bases between the germline ends. This CDR3 comprises 16 residues. Germline CDR1 and CDR2: SGHNT and YENEEA. The CDR3 DNA is TGTGCCAGCAGCTCGAGAGATATAGCGGCCGGGACTGAGCAGTTCTTC. The encoded protein is CASSSRDIAAGTEQFF.

This clonotype was counted between two and nine times. The gene calls are TRBV27 and TRBJ2-3; perhaps TRBD2 as D (6 bases). This CDR3 has 14 amino acids. V was shortened by 11 bases and J by 4 bases, with 19 bases between the two germline ends. Germline V gene sequence: CDR1 MNHEY, CDR2 SMNVEV (reference sequence). The CDR3, as DNA: TGTGCCCCGGGCGGTAGGCGGGATCCAGATACGCAGTATTTT. This encodes CAPGGRRDPDTQYF.

This clonotype came up many times. The V and J genes are TRBV7-8 and TRBJ1-1, with D uncertain. Germline lookup yields CDR1 SGHVS and CDR2 FQNEAQ. V was pared by 5 bases and J by 4 bases, with 14 bases between. There are 14 residues in the CDR3. The CDR3 here is CASSIGRLGTEAFF. DNA of the CDR3: TGTGCCAGCAGCATCGGACGGTTAGGCACTGAAGCTTTCTTT.

The sample holds many counts of this clonotype. The V gene is TRBV27, the J gene TRBJ1-1; D gene uncertain. Germline-derived CDR1 and CDR2 are MNHEY and SMNVEV (reference sequence). Trimming shortened V by 2 bases and J by 6 bases, and 22 bases separated the two germline ends. The CDR3 loop spans 17 amino acids. This chain's CDR3 is CASSLAPPQTGKAEAFF. CDR3 nucleotides: TGTGCCAGCAGTTTAGCCCCCCCTCAGACTGGGAAGGCTGAAGCTTTCTTT.

This clonotype showed up just a few times. The rearrangement links TRBV7-9 to TRBJ2-2; weak D call: TRBD1 (5 bases). CDR1 and CDR2 from the germline V gene are SEHNR and FQNEAQ (reference sequence). The CDR3 length is 14 residues. The V gene lost 2 bases and the J gene lost 7 bases, with 11 bases spanning the gap. DNA for the CDR3: TGTGCCAGCAGCTTAACGGTCCAGGGCGGGGAGCTGTTTTTT. Its translation: CASSLTVQGGELFF. The complete variable domain, with remaining parts taken from reference TRBV7-9 and TRBJ2-2, reads DTGVSQNPRHKITKRGQNVTFRCDPISEHNRLYWYRQTLGQGPEFLTYFQNEAQLEKSRLLSDRFSAERPKGSFSTLEIQRTEQGDSAMYLCASSLTVQGGELFFGEGSRLTVL.

This clonotype showed up many times. The chain has TRBV20-1 and TRBJ2-2; 8 bases agree with TRBD2. J lost 5 bases, V lost 2 bases, and 4 bases had no gene match. The CDR3 is made up of 14 amino acids. CDR1 is DFQATT and CDR2 is SNEGSKA in the germline V gene (reference sequence). The CDR3 reads CSARPSGLTGELFF. The CDR3 DNA is TGCAGTGCTAGACCTAGCGGGTTGACCGGGGAGCTGTTTTTT.

This clonotype was detected a few times. V and J are TRBV7-9 and TRBJ2-5, with 7 bases identical to TRBD2. After removal of 5 bases from V and 2 bases from J, the junction contained 11 bases not matched to a gene. The germline V gene encodes CDR1 SEHNR and CDR2 FQNEAQ (reference sequence). This CDR3 has 16 residues. DNA for the CDR3: TGTGCCAGCAGCCTAGGGTCTAGCGGTAAGCAAGAGACCCAGTACTTC. It specifies CASSLGSSGKQETQYF.

This clonotype came up a few times. The chain carries TRBV2 and TRBJ1-1; 8 nucleotides line up with TRBD1. Germline V gene data show CDR1 as SNHLY and CDR2 as FYNNEI. The trim removed 6 bases at V and 6 bases at J, leaving 9 bases unmatched. The CDR3 is 14 amino acids. The DNA for the CDR3 is TGTGCCAGCAGGGGCGAAGGACAGGGATCTGAAGCTTTCTTT. It codes for CASRGEGQGSEAFF.

This clonotype was seen at least ten times. The chain joins TRBV20-1 to TRBJ2-1; TRBD2 matches at 8 bases. The CDR3 covers 15 residues. With V trimmed by 6 bases and J by 4 bases, 11 bases remained unmatched. The germline gives CDR1 DFQATT, CDR2 SNEGSKA (reference sequence). CDR3 in DNA: TGCAGTGCCAGCCCCCAAACTAGCGGTTACAATGAGCAGTTCTTC. Encoded protein: CSASPQTSGYNEQFF.

This clonotype was observed at least ten times. The chain couples TRBV12-5 to TRBJ2-5, with 12 bases aligning to TRBD1. J gave up 4 bases and V 5 bases, and 8 bases lay outside the gene matches. The germline gives CDR1 LGHNT, CDR2 FRNRAP. This CDR3 has 16 residues. The CDR3 nucleotides are TGTGCTAGTGGTCCGGGGACAGGGGGCAGCTCAGAGACCCAGTACTTC. Its translation: CASGPGTGGSSETQYF.

This clonotype was seen repeatedly, ten times or more. V is TRBV7-6 and J is TRBJ2-5; 7 bases match TRBD1. V was pared by 4 bases and J by 1 base, with 6 bases of the junction left unmatched. In germline, CDR1 is SGHVS, CDR2 FNYEAQ. CDR3 length: 15 residues. The CDR3 region is CASSSSWDSQETQYF. The CDR3 DNA follows: TGTGCCAGCAGCTCTTCGTGGGACAGCCAAGAGACCCAGTACTTC.

In its sample, this clonotype was seen a few times. DNA for the CDR3: TGTGCCAGCAGCACAAGGCTCGATTCTGAGCAGTTCTTC. It translates to CASSTRLDSEQFF. The V gene is TRBV3-1, the J gene TRBJ2-1, with unresolved D. CDR3 size: 13 residues. Germline lookup yields CDR1 LGHDT and CDR2 YNNKEL (reference sequence). V lost 5 bases and J lost 9, with 14 bases in between.

At least ten counts were recorded for this clonotype. V is TRBV14 and J is TRBJ2-6; TRBD1 aligns across 8 bases. CDR3 length: 20 amino acids. V lost 4 bases and J lost 1; bases outside the gene matches: 15. Germline V CDR1 and CDR2: SGHDN, FVKESK. The CDR3 reads CASSRAILGQGRSGANVLTF. CDR3 sequence (DNA): TGTGCCAGCAGCCGAGCGATCCTCGGACAGGGACGATCTGGGGCCAACGTCCTGACTTTC.

Comment on this clonotype: One end of the junction is discordant with germline, which a read error may explain. The chain recombines TRBV14 with TRBJ2-7; D may be TRBD1 (6 bases). CDR1 and CDR2 (germline): SGHDN, FVKESK. This CDR3 is 15 amino acids long. Here the CDR3 DNA reads TGTGCCAGCAGCCGCCGGGACACAGCGAGCTACGGGCAGTACTTC. Protein product: CASSRRDTASYGQYF.

The chain joins TRBV5-1 to TRBJ2-5; 9 bases are shared with TRBD2. The V and J ends lost 1 base and 3 bases, in that order; junction bases with no gene match: 7. The CDR3 is made up of 16 amino acids. Germline CDR1 reads SGHRS; CDR2 reads YFSETQ. The CDR3 nucleotides read TGCGCCAGCAGCTTGTTGTCTAGCGGGACCGAAGAGACCCAGTACTTC. It translates to CASSLLSSGTEETQYF.

This clonotype turned up a few times. The chain uses TRBV29-1 and TRBJ2-7; TRBD2 matches at 8 bases. The germline CDR1 and CDR2 sequences are SQVTM and ANQGSEA. The CDR3 loop spans 13 amino acids. V dropped 2 bases and J dropped 7; count of bases not matched to a gene: 7. The CDR3 DNA reads as TGCAGCGTTGAAACAGCGGGAGAGATGGAGCAGTACTTC. Its translation: CSVETAGEMEQYF.

This clonotype has just a few counts. The chain uses TRBV5-1 and TRBJ2-1, with a possible D match to TRBD2 (5 bases). The CDR3 is 15 amino acids. CDR1 and CDR2 from the germline V gene are SGHRS and YFSETQ. Trimming stripped 0 bases from V and 4 bases from J, with 11 bases between. Here the CDR3 reads CASSLGGSIYNEQFF. CDR3 in DNA: TGCGCCAGCAGCTTGGGAGGGAGTATTTACAATGAGCAGTTCTTC.

This clonotype showed up many times. The J gene is TRBJ2-1, the V gene TRBV20-1, with D unresolved. The CDR3 has 11 residues. The germline V and J ends were trimmed by 3 bases and 9 bases, with 9 bases remaining between them. The germline V gene has CDR1 DFQATT and CDR2 SNEGSKA (reference sequence). The CDR3 here is CSASLDFEQFF. For the CDR3, the DNA is TGCAGTGCTAGTTTAGATTTTGAGCAGTTCTTC.

The gene calls are TRBV28 and TRBJ2-7; TRBD1 matches 7 bases. This CDR3 contains 14 residues. Per the germline V gene, CDR1 is MDHEN and CDR2 is SYDVKM. V lost 3 bases and J lost 3; bases outside the gene matches: 5. DNA of the CDR3: TGTGCCAGCAGTTTTTGGACAGGCCTCTACGAGCAGTACTTC. It yields the protein CASSFWTGLYEQYF.

The chain has TRBV20-1 and TRBJ1-4, with 10 bases matching TRBD1. V gave up 6 bases and J gave up 12 bases; unmatched junction bases: 10. This CDR3 contains 13 residues. The germline gives CDR1 DFQATT, CDR2 SNEGSKA (reference sequence). In DNA form, the CDR3 reads TGCAGTGCCAGGGGACAGGGGAGAGACGAACTGTTTTTT. Its protein product is CSARGQGRDELFF.